This TCR beta chain was retrieved from a study of T cell responses to AZD1222 COVID-19 vaccine. The wider study: Investigators merged groups given second doses at roughly 4 or roughly 12 weeks. Study-wide results and limits: Only a handful of AZD1222 recipients, several in all, had baseline seropositivity. Repertoires were sampled only after the peak T cell response.

Germline CDR1 and CDR2: SGHRS and YFSETQ. Trimming left V 0 bases short and J 0 bases short, with 9 bases between. This CDR3 comprises 15 residues. A note on this clone: Its antigen remains unidentified.

Method: immunoSEQ multiplex PCR; TCRdb's copy keeps in-frame clones and lacks some. The profile shows about 130,000 clones, around nine tenths of them singletons. The sequencing used peripheral blood, collected on day 0 of AZD1222 vaccination. The clonotype was recovered from an adult in good health. V gene TRBV5-1 combines with J gene TRBJ1-1, with unresolved D. Here the CDR3 reads CASSLEEAMNTEAFF. CDR3 sequence (DNA): TGCGCCAGCAGCTTGGAAGAGGCCATGAACACTGAAGCTTTCTTT.